A selection of T cell receptor beta chains follows, all from one sample in a study of blood T cell repertoires in COVID-19. Measured with immunoSEQ multiplex PCR; TCRdb has only the in-frame clones, and not every one. The table has about 110,000 clones, 69% seen once. The sample consisted of peripheral blood. Every receptor here comes from an elderly man with acute or convalescent COVID-19. The CDR3 runs from the conserved cysteine through the conserved F or W. The order of the fields is J gene, V gene, D gene, clone size, CDR3 DNA, CDR3 protein. A D gene is named only where the DNA matches it firmly. Size tells how often a clone was seen (once, few, many) or the class of an expanded clone, and some rows leave it out.

TRBJ1-5,TRBV28,TRBD1,-,TGTGCCAGCAGACTTGGACAGGGTGATCAGCCCCAGCATTTT,CASRLGQGDQPQHF
TRBJ1-5,TRBV5-4,TRBD1,-,TGTGCCAGCTCCATAGGGGCAGGGGGCAGTCCCCAGCATTTT,CASSIGAGGSPQHF
TRBJ2-3,TRBV7-2,TRBD2,once,TGTGCCAGCAGCTTGGGAGGGAGTTACGATACGCAGTATTTT,CASSLGGSYDTQYF
TRBJ2-7,TRBV5-4,TRBD1,-,TGTGCCAGCAGCTTGGCCCGACAGGGCGACTACGAGCAGTACTTC,CASSLARQGDYEQYF
TRBJ2-5,TRBV5-8,TRBD1,-,TGTGCCAGCAGCCGGGGACAGGGGTTAGAGACCCAGTACTTC,CASSRGQGLETQYF
TRBJ1-2,TRBV27,TRBD1,-,TGTGCCAGCAGTCCGCAGCCCGGGACAGGGAACTATGGCTACACCTTC,CASSPQPGTGNYGYTF
TRBJ2-7,TRBV9,TRBD2,-,TGTGCCAGCAGCAAAGCGGGAAGGCCCTACGAGCAGTACTTC,CASSKAGRPYEQYF
TRBJ2-2,TRBV2,-,few,TGTGCCAGCAGTGAAGGCAGGGCGAACACCGGGGAGCTGTTTTTT,CASSEGRANTGELFF
TRBJ1-5,TRBV6-1,-,-,TGTGCCAGCAGTGAGACCTTGCCCCTGAGGCAGCCCCAGCATTTT,CASSETLPLRQPQHF
TRBJ2-1,TRBV28,TRBD2,-,TGTGCCAGCAAAACTTCCGGGGGGTCCTACAATGAGCAGTTCTTC,CASKTSGGSYNEQFF
TRBJ2-5,TRBV19,TRBD1,-,TGTGCCAGTAGTCAGGGACAGGGGGCATCGAGAGAGACCCAGTACTTC,CASSQGQGASRETQYF
TRBJ2-3,TRBV11-3,-,-,TGTGCCAGCAGCTTTGCAGGGGTGGCAGATACGCAGTATTTT,CASSFAGVADTQYF
TRBJ2-7,TRBV7-9,-,-,TGTGCCAGCAGCTTCCCCCGTTCTAACGAGCAGTACTTC,CASSFPRSNEQYF
TRBJ1-2,TRBV28,TRBD1,-,TGTGCCAGCAGTTTCCAGGAGGGGGCGGGATCTTTTGGCTACACCTTC,CASSFQEGAGSFGYTF
TRBJ2-4,TRBV7-8,TRBD2,few,TGTGCCAGCAGCTCGGACCGGGGGGTGGACATTCAGTACTTC,CASSSDRGVDIQYF
TRBJ2-7,TRBV28,-,-,TGTGCCAGCATACCACCCAAGAGACAGCGATCCTACGAGCAGTACTTC,CASIPPKRQRSYEQYF
TRBJ2-1,TRBV7-2,-,-,TGTGCCAGCAGCTTCCTGACTAGTGGGGAGCAGTTCTTC,CASSFLTSGEQFF
TRBJ2-5,TRBV6-2/TRBV6-3,-,once,TGTGCCAGCAGTCGTTTAGGAGTCTCTGGTGCACAACAAGAGACCCAGTACTTC,CASSRLGVSGAQQETQYF
TRBJ1-1,TRBV5-1,-,-,TGCGCCAGCAGCATCGGAGGGGAAAACACTGAAGCTTTCTTT,CASSIGGENTEAFF
TRBJ1-5,TRBV30,-,-,TGTGCCTGGAGTCAGGGGAATCAGCCCCAGCATTTT,CAWSQGNQPQHF
TRBJ1-2,TRBV18,-,few,TGTGCCAGCTCACCAACGGGTGCGTCCGTGTATGGCTACACCTTC,CASSPTGASVYGYTF
TRBJ2-7,TRBV28,TRBD1,-,TGTGCCAGCAGTTCTTGGACAGGACCCTCGGGGGAGCAGTACTTC,CASSSWTGPSGEQYF
TRBJ2-1,TRBV6-5,-,-,TGTGCCAGCAGACGCGCTCGAGGCGAGCAGTTCTTC,CASRRARGEQFF
TRBJ2-7,TRBV15,-,-,TGTGCCACCAGCACCGAGAGGAACTACGAGCAGTACTTC,CATSTERNYEQYF
TRBJ2-2,TRBV28,TRBD1,-,TGTGCCAGCAGTTTTTGGAACAGGGGCGGCACCGGGGAGCTGTTTTTT,CASSFWNRGGTGELFF
TRBJ1-5,TRBV27,-,few,TGTGCCAGCAGTTCCGACAGGCGATATAGCAATCAGCCCCAGCATTTT,CASSSDRRYSNQPQHF
TRBJ2-7,TRBV6-5,TRBD2,-,TGTGCCAGCGGGGGACTAGCATACGAGCAGTACTTC,CASGGLAYEQYF